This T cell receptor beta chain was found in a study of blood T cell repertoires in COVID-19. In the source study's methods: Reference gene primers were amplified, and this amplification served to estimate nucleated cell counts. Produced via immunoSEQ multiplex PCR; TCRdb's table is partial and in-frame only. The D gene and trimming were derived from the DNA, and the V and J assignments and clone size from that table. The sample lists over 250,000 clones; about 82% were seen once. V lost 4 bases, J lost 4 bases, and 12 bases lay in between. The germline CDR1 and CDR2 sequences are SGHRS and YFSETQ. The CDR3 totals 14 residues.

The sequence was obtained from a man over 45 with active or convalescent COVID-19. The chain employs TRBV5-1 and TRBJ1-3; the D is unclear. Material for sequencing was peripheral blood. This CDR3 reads CASSPEPSGNTIYF. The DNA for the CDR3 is TGCGCCAGCAGCCCCGAACCGAGCGGAAACACCATATATTTT.